This TCR beta chain was captured by sequencing in a study of blood T cell repertoires in COVID-19. As for the study in general: From the United States, Italy and Spain came samples of acute and convalescent COVID-19. PBMCs, B-cell-depleted T cells, or T cells were the source of the cDNA or gDNA that made up the material.

The CDR3 is made up of 14 amino acids. The V gene's germline CDR1 is SNHLY and CDR2 FYNNEI. The V end lost 5 bases, the J end lost 7 bases, and 14 bases lay between the germline ends. Sequencing was performed with immunoSEQ multiplex PCR; in TCRdb, only in-frame clones are kept and a portion is missing. The repertoire holds 310,000 or so clones, with about nine tenths as singletons. The genes are TRBV2 and TRBJ1-4; tentatively, D is TRBD1 (6 bases). The specimen was peripheral blood. The receptor was derived from a man aged 50 to 59 with active or convalescent COVID-19. CDR3 sequence reads: CASSIQGMGEKLFF. The CDR3 region has the DNA TGTGCCAGCAGTATACAGGGCATGGGTGAAAAACTGTTTTTT.